Listed below are T cell receptor beta chains from one sample, sequenced in a study of low-dose radiotherapy and immunotherapy resistance in tumors. MiXCR, run by TCRdb on the reads, gives a single entry per CDR3 protein. The table lists approximately 89,000 distinct CDR3 sequences, approximately 17% of them singletons. The sample here was PBMCs, taken before treatment. These receptors were collected from a male donor with prostate cancer. Both conserved end residues are part of each CDR3. The order of the fields is clone size, V gene, D gene, J gene, CDR3 DNA, CDR3 protein. A D gene is named only where the DNA matches it firmly. Clone size is given for some rows only: seen once, a few or many times, or a class if the clone is expanded.

>many|TRBV6-2/TRBV6-3|TRBD2|TRBJ2-4
TGTGCCAGCAGTTACTCGGCTAGCGGGGGGACGACCCGACTAGCCAAAAACATTCAGTACTTC
CASSYSASGGTTRLAKNIQYF
>many|TRBV12-3/TRBV12-4|TRBD1|TRBJ2-7
TGTGCCAGCAAGCCGGGACAGGGATCCTACGAGCAGTACTTC
CASKPGQGSYEQYF
>-|TRBV6-5|-|TRBJ2-1
TGTGCCAGCAGTCCGGGACGTGAGCAGTTCTTC
CASSPGREQFF
>many|TRBV3-1|TRBD1|TRBJ1-6
TGTGCCAGCAGCCAAGATATCCGACAGGGAAATTCACCCCTCCACTTT
CASSQDIRQGNSPLHF
>many|TRBV20-1|-|TRBJ1-5
TGCAGTGCCGTTATTCCAGGGGCAGGCAATCAGCCCCAGCATTTT
CSAVIPGAGNQPQHF
>-|TRBV24-1|TRBD1|TRBJ2-7
TGTGCCACCAGTGATGGACAGGGGGCCTACGAGCAGTACTTC
CATSDGQGAYEQYF
>-|TRBV19|TRBD2|TRBJ2-1
TGTGCCAGTAGTAGGGGGGGACTAGCTGGGAATGAGCAGTTCTTC
CASSRGGLAGNEQFF
>many|TRBV19|-|TRBJ2-5
TGTGCCAGTAGTGAGGGTCGGGAGACCCAGTACTTC
CASSEGRETQYF
>many|TRBV28|TRBD1|TRBJ1-5
TGTGCCAGCAGTTTAGCCGGGACAGTCAATCAGCCCCAGCATTTT
CASSLAGTVNQPQHF
>many|TRBV14|-|TRBJ2-2
TGTGCCAGCAGCCAAATTGTTGGCAGGAACACCGGGGAGCTGTTTTTT
CASSQIVGRNTGELFF
>many|TRBV14|-|TRBJ2-2
TGTGCCAGCAGCCAAGATCTCCGGGGGGAGCTGTTTTTT
CASSQDLRGELFF
>many|TRBV30|-|TRBJ2-5
TGTGCCTGGAGTGGATCCGGGGAGACCCAGTACTTC
CAWSGSGETQYF
>many|TRBV5-1|TRBD1|TRBJ2-7
TGCGCCAGCAGACAGGGGGCCTACGAGCAGTACTTC
CASRQGAYEQYF
>many|TRBV5-5|TRBD1|TRBJ1-4
TGTGCCAGCAGCTTGGTCGGGACAGGGGAACCCCCTCGAAAACTGTTTTTT
CASSLVGTGEPPRKLFF
>many|TRBV6-1|-|TRBJ2-5
TGTGCCAGCATCATCAGCGGAAATCAAGAGACCCAGTACTTC
CASIISGNQETQYF
>many|TRBV14|-|TRBJ2-7
TGTGCCAGCAGCCAAGATATTACAGGCGAGCAGTACTTC
CASSQDITGEQYF
>many|TRBV19|TRBD1|TRBJ1-2
TGTGCCAGTAGTAGGGACAGCTATGGCTACACCTTC
CASSRDSYGYTF
>many|TRBV2|TRBD1|TRBJ2-7
TGTGCCAGCAGAGACGTTCGACAGGGATCCTACGAGCAGTACTTC
CASRDVRQGSYEQYF
>many|TRBV7-8|TRBD1|TRBJ2-5
TGTGCCAGCAGCTTACGGGCAGGGGGCGGTTTTCAAGAGACCCAGTACTTC
CASSLRAGGGFQETQYF
>many|TRBV28|TRBD1|TRBJ2-3
TGTGCCAGCAGACCCATCCAGGGGGCCGGGACAGATACGCAGTATTTT
CASRPIQGAGTDTQYF
>many|TRBV15|TRBD1|TRBJ1-1
TGTGCCACCAGCAGAGAACCCAGGGGGGACACTGAAGCTTTCTTT
CATSREPRGDTEAFF
>-|TRBV5-1|-|TRBJ2-2
TGCGCCAGCAGCTTACAGCTTGATTCGAACACCGGGGAGCTGTTTTTT
CASSLQLDSNTGELFF
>many|TRBV19|TRBD1|TRBJ2-7
TGTGCCAGTAGTACTGGACAGGCGAGCTCCTACGAGCAGTACTTC
CASSTGQASSYEQYF
>many|TRBV6-1|TRBD1|TRBJ2-7
TGTGCCAGCAGTGCGGACAGGGAGCAGTACTTC
CASSADREQYF
>many|TRBV30|-|TRBJ2-2
TGTGCCTGGAACAGTAACACCGGGGAGCTGTTTTTT
CAWNSNTGELFF
>many|TRBV24-1|-|TRBJ2-5
TGTGCCACCAGTGAGCCAGCCCTAGGTAGTGAGACCCAGTACTTC
CATSEPALGSETQYF
>-|TRBV3-1|-|TRBJ1-4
TGTGTCAGCAGCCAAGATTGGGCGGACGAAAAACTGTTTTTT
CVSSQDWADEKLFF
>many|TRBV6-2/TRBV6-3|TRBD1|TRBJ1-5
TGTGCCAGCAGTTTCTCTGAGACCGGACAGGGCTGGGGTCAGCCCCAGCATTTT
CASSFSETGQGWGQPQHF
>-|TRBV3-1|-|TRBJ2-7
TGTGCCAGCAGCCCCAGCGCACGCTACGAGCAGTACTTC
CASSPSARYEQYF
>many|TRBV7-2|-|TRBJ2-1
TGTGCCAGCAGCTTTTCCGGGGGCGTGGATGAGCAGTTCTTC
CASSFSGGVDEQFF
>once|TRBV28|-|TRBJ1-1
TGTGCCAGCAGTTCCGAGCAGGGGCCCTACCGGAACACTGAAGCTTTCTTT
CASSSEQGPYRNTEAFF
>many|TRBV6-6|-|TRBJ1-2
TGTGCCAGCAGCTTACAGGGAGGGGTTGATGGCTACACCTTC
CASSLQGGVDGYTF
>many|TRBV7-2|-|TRBJ1-6
TGTGCCAGCAGCATCCCGGGATCACCCCTCCACTTT
CASSIPGSPLHF
>-|TRBV6-5|-|TRBJ2-2
-
CASSMGQIVNTGELFFF
>many|TRBV12-3/TRBV12-4|-|TRBJ2-1
TGTGCCAGCACGGTCAGCGGAGGAGGAAATGAGCAGTTCTTC
CASTVSGGGNEQFF
>many|TRBV9|-|TRBJ2-5
TGTGCCAGCAGCGCCCACTGGGGCGGGTCGGAGACCCAGTACTTC
CASSAHWGGSETQYF